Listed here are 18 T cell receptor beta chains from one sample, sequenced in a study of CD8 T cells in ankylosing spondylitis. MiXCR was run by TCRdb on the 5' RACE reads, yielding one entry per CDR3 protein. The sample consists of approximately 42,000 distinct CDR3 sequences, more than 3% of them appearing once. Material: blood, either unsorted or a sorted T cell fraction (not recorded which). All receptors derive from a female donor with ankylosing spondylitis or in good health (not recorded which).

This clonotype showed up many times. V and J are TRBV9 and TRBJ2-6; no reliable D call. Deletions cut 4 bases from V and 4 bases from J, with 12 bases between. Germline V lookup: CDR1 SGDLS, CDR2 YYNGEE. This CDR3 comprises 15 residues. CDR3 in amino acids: CASSTTLSGANVLTF. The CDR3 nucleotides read TGTGCCAGCAGCACAACATTATCCGGGGCCAACGTCCTGACTTTC.

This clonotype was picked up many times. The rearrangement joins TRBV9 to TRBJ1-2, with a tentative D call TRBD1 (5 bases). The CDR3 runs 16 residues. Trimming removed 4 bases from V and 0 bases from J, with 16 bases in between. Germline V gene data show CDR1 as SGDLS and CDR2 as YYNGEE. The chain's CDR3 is CASSPSVGRPNYGYTF. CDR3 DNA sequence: TGTGCCAGCAGCCCGAGTGTGGGGCGACCTAACTATGGCTACACCTTC. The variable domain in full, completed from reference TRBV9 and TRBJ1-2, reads DSGVTQTPKHLITATGQRVTLRCSPRSGDLSVYWYQQSLDQGLQFLIQYYNGEERAKGNILERFSAQQFPDLHSELNLSSLELGDSALYFCASSPSVGRPNYGYTFGSGTRLTVV.

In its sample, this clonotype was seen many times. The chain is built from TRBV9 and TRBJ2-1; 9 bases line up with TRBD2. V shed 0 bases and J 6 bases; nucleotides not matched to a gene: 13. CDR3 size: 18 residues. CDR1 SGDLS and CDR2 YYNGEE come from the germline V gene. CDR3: CASSVEPLARGGANEQFF. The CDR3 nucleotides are TGTGCCAGCAGCGTAGAGCCCCTCGCGCGCGGGGGGGCCAATGAGCAGTTCTTC.

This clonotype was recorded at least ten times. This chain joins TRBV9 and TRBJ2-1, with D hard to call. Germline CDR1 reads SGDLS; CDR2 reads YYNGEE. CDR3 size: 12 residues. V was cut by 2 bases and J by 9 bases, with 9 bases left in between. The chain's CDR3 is CASSVYGGEQFF. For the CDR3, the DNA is TGTGCCAGCAGCGTCTACGGCGGTGAGCAGTTCTTC.

The DNA for the CDR3 is TGTGCCAGCAGCACCGGGGGGCACAATGAGCAGTTCTTC. Translated, it gives CASSTGGHNEQFF. The chain employs TRBV9 and TRBJ2-1; TRBD2 might be the D (7 bases). The V end lost 4 bases, the J end lost 5 bases, and 10 bases lay between the germline ends. The germline gives CDR1 SGDLS, CDR2 YYNGEE. CDR3 length: 13 amino acids.

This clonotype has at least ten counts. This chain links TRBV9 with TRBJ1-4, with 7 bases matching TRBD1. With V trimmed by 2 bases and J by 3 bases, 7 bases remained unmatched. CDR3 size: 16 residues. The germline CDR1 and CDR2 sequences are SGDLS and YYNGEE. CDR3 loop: CASSVSPGGANEKLFF. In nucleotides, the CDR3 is TGTGCCAGCAGCGTGAGCCCAGGGGGGGCTAATGAAAAACTGTTTTTT.

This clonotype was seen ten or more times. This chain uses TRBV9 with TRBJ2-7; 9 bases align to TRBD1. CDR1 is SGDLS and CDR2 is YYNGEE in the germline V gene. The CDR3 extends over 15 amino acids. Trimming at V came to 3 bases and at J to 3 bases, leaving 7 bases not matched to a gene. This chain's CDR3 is CASSAQGANFYEQYF. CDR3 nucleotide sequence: TGTGCCAGCAGCGCACAGGGGGCGAATTTCTACGAGCAGTACTTC.

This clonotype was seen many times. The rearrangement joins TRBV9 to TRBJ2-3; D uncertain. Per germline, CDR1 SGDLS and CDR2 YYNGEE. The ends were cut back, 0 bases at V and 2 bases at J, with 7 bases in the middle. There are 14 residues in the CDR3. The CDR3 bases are TGTGCCAGCAGCGTAGATCCCTTCACAGATACGCAGTATTTT. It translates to CASSVDPFTDTQYF.

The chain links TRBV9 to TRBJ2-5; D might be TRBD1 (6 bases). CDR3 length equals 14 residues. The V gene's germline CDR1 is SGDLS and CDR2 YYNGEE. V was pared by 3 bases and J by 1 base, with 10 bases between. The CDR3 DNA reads TGTGCCAGCAGCGCCGGGACATTCCAAGAGACCCAGTACTTC. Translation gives CASSAGTFQETQYF.

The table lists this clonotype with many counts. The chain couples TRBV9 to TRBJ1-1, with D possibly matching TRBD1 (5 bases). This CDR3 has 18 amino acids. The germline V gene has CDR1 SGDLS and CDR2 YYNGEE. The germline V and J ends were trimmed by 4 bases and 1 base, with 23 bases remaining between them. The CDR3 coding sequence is TGTGCCAGCAGCCCTCGGGGACTTATCCTGACAAGGAACACTGAAGCTTTCTTT. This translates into CASSPRGLILTRNTEAFF.

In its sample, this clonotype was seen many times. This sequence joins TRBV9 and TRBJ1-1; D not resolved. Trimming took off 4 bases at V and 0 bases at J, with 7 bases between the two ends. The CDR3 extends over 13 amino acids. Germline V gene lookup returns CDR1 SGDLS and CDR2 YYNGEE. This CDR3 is CASSNAMNTEAFF. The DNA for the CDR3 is TGTGCCAGCAGCAACGCCATGAACACTGAAGCTTTCTTT.

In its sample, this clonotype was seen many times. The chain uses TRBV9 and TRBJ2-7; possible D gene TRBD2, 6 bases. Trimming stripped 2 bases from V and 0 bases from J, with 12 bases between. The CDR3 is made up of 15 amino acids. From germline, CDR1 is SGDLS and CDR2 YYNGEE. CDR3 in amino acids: CASSVGGTSSYEQYF. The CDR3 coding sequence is TGTGCCAGCAGCGTCGGAGGGACCTCCTCCTACGAGCAGTACTTC. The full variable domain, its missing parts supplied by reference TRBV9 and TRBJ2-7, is DSGVTQTPKHLITATGQRVTLRCSPRSGDLSVYWYQQSLDQGLQFLIQYYNGEERAKGNILERFSAQQFPDLHSELNLSSLELGDSALYFCASSVGGTSSYEQYFGPGTRLTVT.

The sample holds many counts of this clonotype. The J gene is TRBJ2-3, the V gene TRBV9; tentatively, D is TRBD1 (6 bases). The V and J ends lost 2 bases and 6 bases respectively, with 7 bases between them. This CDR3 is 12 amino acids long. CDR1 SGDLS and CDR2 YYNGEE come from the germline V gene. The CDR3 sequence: CASSVDRDTQYF. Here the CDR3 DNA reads TGTGCCAGCAGCGTCGACAGGGATACGCAGTATTTT.

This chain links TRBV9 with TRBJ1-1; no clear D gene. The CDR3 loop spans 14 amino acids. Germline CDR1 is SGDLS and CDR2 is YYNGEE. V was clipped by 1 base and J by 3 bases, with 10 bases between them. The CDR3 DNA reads TGTGCCAGCAGCGTACTTCCGTCGGACACTGAAGCTTTCTTT. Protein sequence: CASSVLPSDTEAFF.

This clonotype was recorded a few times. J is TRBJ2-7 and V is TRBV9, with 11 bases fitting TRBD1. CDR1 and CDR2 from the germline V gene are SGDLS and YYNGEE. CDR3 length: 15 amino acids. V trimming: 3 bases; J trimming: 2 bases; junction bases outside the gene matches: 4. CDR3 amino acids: CASSAGTGGPYEQYF. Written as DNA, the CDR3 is TGTGCCAGCAGCGCCGGGACAGGGGGTCCCTACGAGCAGTACTTC. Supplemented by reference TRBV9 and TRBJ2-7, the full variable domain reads DSGVTQTPKHLITATGQRVTLRCSPRSGDLSVYWYQQSLDQGLQFLIQYYNGEERAKGNILERFSAQQFPDLHSELNLSSLELGDSALYFCASSAGTGGPYEQYFGPGTRLTVT.

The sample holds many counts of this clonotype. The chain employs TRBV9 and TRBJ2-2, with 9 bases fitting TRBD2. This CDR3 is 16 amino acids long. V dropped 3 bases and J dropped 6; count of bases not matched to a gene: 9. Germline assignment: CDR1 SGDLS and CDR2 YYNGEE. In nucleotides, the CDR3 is TGTGCCAGCAGCGGGTTTAGCGGGGGACTCTCCGGGGAGCTGTTTTTT. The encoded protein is CASSGFSGGLSGELFF.

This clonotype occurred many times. The CDR3 loop reads CASSVSGGQGETQYF. In nucleotides, the CDR3 is TGTGCCAGCAGCGTGAGCGGGGGGCAGGGGGAGACCCAGTACTTC. V gene TRBV9 combines with J gene TRBJ2-5; the match to TRBD2 covers 9 bases. CDR1 is SGDLS and CDR2 is YYNGEE in the germline V gene. V lost 2 bases, J lost 5 bases, and 7 bases stayed unmatched. The CDR3 consists of 15 residues.

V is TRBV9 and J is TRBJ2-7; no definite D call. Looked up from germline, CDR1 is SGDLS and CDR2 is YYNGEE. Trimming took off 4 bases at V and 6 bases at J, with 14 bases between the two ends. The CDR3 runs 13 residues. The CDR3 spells CASSIGGAGEQYF. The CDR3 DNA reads TGTGCCAGCAGCATCGGCGGCGCCGGCGAGCAGTACTTC. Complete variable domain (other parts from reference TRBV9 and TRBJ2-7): DSGVTQTPKHLITATGQRVTLRCSPRSGDLSVYWYQQSLDQGLQFLIQYYNGEERAKGNILERFSAQQFPDLHSELNLSSLELGDSALYFCASSIGGAGEQYFGPGTRLTVT.